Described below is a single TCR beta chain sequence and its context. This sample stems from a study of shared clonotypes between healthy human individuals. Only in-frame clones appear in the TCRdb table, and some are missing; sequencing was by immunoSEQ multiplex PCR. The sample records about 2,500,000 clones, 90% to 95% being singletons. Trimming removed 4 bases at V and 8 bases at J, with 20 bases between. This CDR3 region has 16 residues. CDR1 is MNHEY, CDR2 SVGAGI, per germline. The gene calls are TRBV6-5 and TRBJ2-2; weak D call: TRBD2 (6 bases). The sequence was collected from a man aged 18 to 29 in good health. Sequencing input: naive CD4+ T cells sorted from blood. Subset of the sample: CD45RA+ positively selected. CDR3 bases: TGTGCCAGCAGTTTCACGTGGGGGAGCGGGCGGGGGGAGCTGTTTTTT. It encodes CASSFTWGSGRGELFF.